This is a list of T cell receptor beta chains from one sample in a study of shared clonotypes between healthy human individuals. Repertoires were generated with immunoSEQ multiplex PCR, while TCRdb's copy carries only in-frame clones and drops some. The sample lists around 1.1 million clones; approximately 80% were seen once. The specimen was memory CD4+ T cells from PBMCs. These receptors originate from a man aged 18-30 years in good health. Some clones in this sample may be carry-over from other donors' samples. CDR3s include the opening cysteine and the closing phenylalanine or tryptophan. The D gene is left open where the match is weak. Some rows mark clone size as missing; the rest say once, few, many or name a class of expanded clone.

D: .
V: TRBV6-6
size: few
J: TRBJ1-1
CDR3: CASSYSVLLNTEAFF
DNA: TGTGCCAGCAGTTACTCGGTCCTTCTGAACACTGAAGCTTTCTTT

D: .
V: TRBV7-3
size: few
J: TRBJ1-1
CDR3: CASSLDRSNTEAFF
DNA: TGTGCCAGCAGCTTAGACAGGTCGAACACTGAAGCTTTCTTT

D: .
V: TRBV28
size: .
J: TRBJ2-1
CDR3: CASTQGRTSYNEQFF
DNA: TGTGCCAGCACCCAGGGACGTACCTCCTACAATGAGCAGTTCTTC

D: .
V: TRBV7-9
size: .
J: TRBJ2-2
CDR3: CASSLGRTGELFF
DNA: TGTGCCAGCAGCTTAGGGAGAACCGGGGAGCTGTTTTTT

D: .
V: TRBV5-1
size: .
J: TRBJ2-5
CDR3: CASSVYRGGETQYF
DNA: TGCGCCAGCAGCGTATACAGGGGGGGCGAGACCCAGTACTTC

D: .
V: TRBV4-2
size: .
J: TRBJ2-5
CDR3: CASSRTGPKEFPQETQYF
DNA: TGTGCCAGCAGCCGAACGGGACCGAAAGAATTTCCTCAAGAGACCCAGTACTTC

D: .
V: TRBV5-1
size: .
J: TRBJ2-3
CDR3: CASSLADGGSPTDTQYF
DNA: TGCGCCAGCAGCTTGGCCGATGGGGGGAGCCCCACAGATACGCAGTATTTT

D: TRBD2
V: TRBV11-3
size: .
J: TRBJ2-1
CDR3: CASSLVRGLAGEHEQFF
DNA: TGTGCCAGCAGCTTAGTCAGGGGACTAGCGGGAGAGCATGAGCAGTTCTTC

D: TRBD1
V: TRBV11-2
size: few
J: TRBJ2-7
CDR3: CASSSLWDRGSNEQYF
DNA: TGTGCCAGCAGCTCCCTTTGGGACAGGGGGTCTAACGAGCAGTACTTC

D: TRBD1
V: TRBV7-2
size: .
J: TRBJ1-3
CDR3: CASSLAYRGRSSGNTIYF
DNA: TGTGCCAGCAGCTTAGCATACAGGGGGCGAAGCTCTGGAAACACCATATATTTT

D: TRBD1
V: TRBV10-3
size: once
J: TRBJ2-7
CDR3: CAISESPSTGREQYF
DNA: TGTGCCATCAGTGAGTCGCCATCGACAGGGCGCGAGCAGTACTTC

D: .
V: TRBV5-6
size: .
J: TRBJ2-7
CDR3: CASSLGYGSEQYF
DNA: TGTGCCAGCAGCTTGGGGTACGGTAGCGAGCAGTACTTC

D: .
V: TRBV2
size: once
J: TRBJ1-1
CDR3: CASSEYGGRNTEAFF
DNA: TGTGCCAGCAGTGAATATGGAGGGAGGAACACTGAAGCTTTCTTT

D: .
V: TRBV27
size: once
J: TRBJ1-2
CDR3: CASSLTLGNGYTF
DNA: TGTGCCAGCAGTCTAACACTGGGGAATGGCTACACCTTC

D: .
V: TRBV10-1
size: .
J: TRBJ2-3
CDR3: CASNQAGTDTQYF
DNA: TGCGCCAGCAATCAAGCCGGGACAGATACGCAGTATTTT

D: TRBD2
V: TRBV6-6
size: .
J: TRBJ2-7
CDR3: CASSAVLAGVYEQYF
DNA: TGTGCCAGCAGTGCGGTGTTAGCGGGTGTCTACGAGCAGTACTTC

D: TRBD2
V: TRBV27
size: .
J: TRBJ2-1
CDR3: CASNPGLAGLEQFF
DNA: TGTGCCAGCAACCCGGGACTAGCGGGTCTTGAGCAGTTCTTC

D: TRBD2
V: TRBV4-2
size: .
J: TRBJ2-3
CDR3: CASKGGSSSDTQYF
DNA: TGTGCCAGCAAGGGCGGGAGTTCGTCGGATACGCAGTATTTT

D: TRBD1
V: TRBV7-9
size: .
J: TRBJ2-3
CDR3: CASSFDRGTDTQYF
DNA: TGTGCCAGCAGCTTTGACAGGGGCACAGATACGCAGTATTTT

D: TRBD2
V: TRBV9
size: .
J: TRBJ2-5
CDR3: CASSVGGSGRAPETQYF
DNA: TGTGCCAGCAGCGTAGGTGGTAGCGGGAGGGCCCCAGAGACCCAGTACTTC

D: .
V: TRBV19
size: .
J: TRBJ2-6
CDR3: CASSAVSGANVLTF
DNA: TGTGCCAGTAGTGCGGTCTCTGGGGCCAACGTCCTGACTTTC

D: .
V: TRBV4-2
size: .
J: TRBJ2-7
CDR3: CASSREREFEQYF
DNA: TGTGCCAGCAGCCGGGAACGGGAGTTCGAGCAGTACTTC

D: .
V: TRBV6-6
size: .
J: TRBJ1-5
CDR3: CASSRGGGSNQPQHF
DNA: TGTGCCAGCAGCCGGGGGGGAGGAAGCAATCAGCCCCAGCATTTT

D: TRBD1
V: TRBV5-5
size: .
J: TRBJ1-2
CDR3: CASSTWTGANVGGYTF
DNA: TGTGCCAGCAGCACATGGACAGGGGCAAATGTAGGTGGCTACACCTTC

D: .
V: TRBV5-4
size: once
J: TRBJ1-1
CDR3: CASSLGGNRGNTEAFF
DNA: TGTGCCAGCAGCTTAGGAGGGAACCGGGGGAACACTGAAGCTTTCTTT

D: TRBD2
V: TRBV5-1
size: .
J: TRBJ2-3
CDR3: CASSQGLAITDTQYF
DNA: TGCGCCAGCAGTCAGGGACTAGCCATCACAGATACGCAGTATTTT

D: .
V: TRBV7-3
size: .
J: TRBJ2-1
CDR3: CASSLMDIYNEQFF
DNA: TGTGCCAGCAGCTTAATGGATATCTACAATGAGCAGTTCTTC

D: TRBD1
V: TRBV11-3
size: .
J: TRBJ2-5
CDR3: CASSLIGGTGAYQETQYF
DNA: TGTGCCAGCAGCTTAATAGGCGGGACAGGAGCCTACCAAGAGACCCAGTACTTC

D: .
V: TRBV6-6
size: .
J: TRBJ2-1
CDR3: CASSTSGTRPYNEQFF
DNA: TGTGCCAGCAGTACATCCGGGACCCGACCTTACAATGAGCAGTTCTTC

D: .
V: TRBV9
size: .
J: TRBJ2-3
CDR3: CASSLRADTDTQYF
DNA: TGTGCCAGCAGCTTGCGGGCCGACACAGATACGCAGTATTTT

D: .
V: TRBV5-4
size: .
J: TRBJ2-1
CDR3: CASIADSYNEQFF
DNA: TGTGCCAGTATAGCGGATTCCTACAATGAGCAGTTCTTC

D: TRBD1
V: TRBV18
size: .
J: TRBJ2-1
CDR3: CASSPFRDRNYNEQFF
DNA: TGTGCCAGCTCACCATTTCGGGACAGGAACTACAATGAGCAGTTCTTC

D: .
V: TRBV7-9
size: .
J: TRBJ2-7
CDR3: CASSLGKGGVNLQYF
DNA: TGTGCCAGCAGCTTAGGAAAGGGGGGAGTTAACCTACAGTACTTC

D: .
V: TRBV6-1
size: .
J: TRBJ2-4
CDR3: CASSEPLDSSLGDIQYF
DNA: TGTGCCAGCAGTGAACCTCTGGACAGCTCTCTGGGGGACATTCAGTACTTC

D: .
V: TRBV5-1
size: .
J: TRBJ2-7
CDR3: CASSPRTTTAEEQYF
DNA: TGCGCCAGCAGCCCCAGGACTACAACGGCGGAAGAGCAGTACTTC